What follows describes a single T cell receptor beta chain. The clone's antigen remains unknown. No base qualities exist here, and no much larger clone lies one base off it. TCRbeta CDR3 regions were amplified from genomic DNA using the immunoSEQ Assay, a bias-controlled multiplex PCR. Per the authors' processing: The number of nucleated cells in each sample was estimated from the amplification of reference gene primers within the assay. To quantify the absolute abundance of each unique TCRbeta CDR3 rearrangement, sequence reads were collapsed and filtered. Productive Simpson clonality was computed per sample as the square root of Simpson's diversity index over productive rearrangements. TCRdb carries this immuneACCESS record with in-frame sequences only. Its versions omit some clonotypes, under half of them owing to an unresolved V gene in the studies checked, with the rest unexplained. The V and J calls and clone size come from that table; D and trimming were worked out from the DNA. This sample gives 190,000 or so clones in total; roughly 78% of them show up just once. The ten largest clones capture approximately 3% of the sample.

This record comes from a study of blood T cell repertoires in COVID-19 (dated by TCRdb to 2020 to 2022). For the wider study: The collaborator samples originated in the United States, Italy and Spain and spanned the acute and convalescent phases of COVID-19. The material from the prospective study consisted of cDNA or gDNA derived from T cells, B-cell-depleted T cells, or PBMCs. Deeply sampled blood TCRbeta repertoires from subjects exposed to, actively infected with, or recovered from COVID-19 were included in the dataset. The repertoires were made available in a free public database intended to serve as a resource for research on the immune response to SARS-CoV-2. The samples were drawn from the first 160 participants of the ongoing ImmuneRACE study and from 1,254 subjects provided by 6 global collaborators. The sample metadata nearly always contained a de-identified subject ID, COVID-19 status, age in years and sex. Where available, HLA class I and class II types were taken from metadata supplied by the sample provider and were not determined by assay-based typing. What the study reported, not specific to this receptor: The amount of clinical and demographic metadata varied by source and participant and was provided uncurated.

CDR1 and CDR2 were assigned from the germline V gene as MDHEN and SYDVKM. The germline ends are 14 bases apart after V is trimmed by 6 bases and J by 1 base. The CDR3 holds 15 amino acids from the cysteine to the phenylalanine. Just the 45-base CDR3 DNA is kept, in frame starting at base 1. Each collaborating institution followed its own protocols to collect whole blood in K2EDTA tubes. For TCRbeta analysis, collaborator samples were shipped as frozen whole blood, as isolated PBMCs, or as DNA extracted from either sample type. This clonotype was sampled from an elderly woman with active or convalescent COVID-19. The chain is made from TRBV28 and TRBJ2-3, and perhaps TRBD1 as D gene, on 5 matching bases. Sequenced: peripheral blood. CDR3 reads: CASRPSGIGTDTQYF. The DNA sequence is TGTGCCAGCAGACCCTCAGGGATTGGCACAGATACGCAGTATTTT.